This is a list of T cell receptor beta chains from one sample in a study of cytomegalovirus exposure and HLA in healthy donors. The protocol was immunoSEQ multiplex PCR, while the TCRdb copy is restricted to in-frame clones and leaves out a portion. The profile covers 100,000 to 150,000 clones, with about 74% appearing a single time and around 3.6% taken by the ten largest. Sequenced sample: PBMCs. These receptors were obtained from a man younger than 40 in good health and CMV-seronegative. The CDR3 runs from the conserved cysteine through the conserved F or W. The order of the fields is D gene, V gene, J gene, clone size, CDR3 DNA, CDR3 protein. D genes are given only for firm matches. Rows give clone size only sometimes, using once, few, many, or a class for an expanded clone.

>TRBD1|TRBV7-2|TRBJ1-1|NA
TGTGCCAGCAGCTTACAGGGGGCGAAAGCTTTCTTT
CASSLQGAKAFF
>NA|TRBV2|TRBJ1-3|NA
TGTGCCAGCAGTGAAGGCCCTCTCGGGGACACCATATATTTT
CASSEGPLGDTIYF
>NA|TRBV5-1|TRBJ2-7|NA
TGCGCCAGCAGCTTCTACCCGCTGCAGGGGAGCGAGCAGTACTTC
CASSFYPLQGSEQYF
>TRBD1|TRBV10-3|TRBJ1-2|NA
TGTGCCATCAGCAAGGGACAGGGAGTCTATGGCTACACCTTC
CAISKGQGVYGYTF
>NA|TRBV12-5|TRBJ2-3|NA
TGTGCTAGTGGTTTGGGGTTGGGGACTGATACGCAGTATTTT
CASGLGLGTDTQYF
>NA|TRBV19|TRBJ1-5|NA
TGTGCCAGTAGTATTTTGGGCGGGGGCGCGGGTCAGCCCCAGCATTTT
CASSILGGGAGQPQHF
>NA|TRBV28|TRBJ1-5|NA
TGTGCCAGCAGTTTCGGAGGTGGGCAGTTCACTCAGCCCCAGCATTTT
CASSFGGGQFTQPQHF
>NA|TRBV6-5|TRBJ1-1|NA
TGTGCCAGCAGTTACCAGGTACGGAACACTGAAGCTTTCTTT
CASSYQVRNTEAFF
>NA|TRBV6-6|TRBJ1-5|NA
TGTGCCAGCAGTTCCCGAACAGGTGGGTTGGATCAGCCCCAGCATTTT
CASSSRTGGLDQPQHF
>TRBD1|TRBV28|TRBJ1-1|NA
TGTGCCAGCACCCTAAGTAGGGCAGGGGGCGAAGCTTTCTTT
CASTLSRAGGEAFF
>NA|TRBV28|TRBJ2-6|NA
TGTGCCAGCAATCTCGGGGGCTCTGGGGCCAACGTCCTGACTTTC
CASNLGGSGANVLTF
>NA|TRBV18|TRBJ2-7|NA
TGTGCCAGCTCATCCGACAGTCAGCACGAGCAGTACTTC
CASSSDSQHEQYF
>NA|TRBV29-1|TRBJ2-1|NA
TGCAGCGATTCTTCGGGCTACAATGAGCAGTTCTTC
CSDSSGYNEQFF
>NA|TRBV11-2|TRBJ1-4|once
TGTGCCAGCAGCTTTTCAGGGAGGAATGAAAAACTGTTTTTT
CASSFSGRNEKLFF
>TRBD1|TRBV19|TRBJ1-1|NA
TGTGCCAGTACAGTGCAGGGGGGTTTTGTAAACACTGAAGCTTTCTTT
CASTVQGGFVNTEAFF
>TRBD1|TRBV5-1|TRBJ2-7|NA
TGCGCCAGCAGCGACAGGGGCCTTGGCTACGAGCAGTACTTC
CASSDRGLGYEQYF
>NA|TRBV28|TRBJ1-2|once
TGTGCCAGCACTGTAGGGGTGGGGCGGAGTGGCTACACCTTC
CASTVGVGRSGYTF
>NA|TRBV5-6|TRBJ2-7|once
TGTGCCAGCAGCGAGACGTCCAGGCTATACTACGAGCAGTACTTC
CASSETSRLYYEQYF
>TRBD1|TRBV2|TRBJ1-2|once
TGTGCCAGCAGTGAAATTGGAGGACAGGGGGCTGACTACACCTTC
CASSEIGGQGADYTF
>NA|TRBV6-5|TRBJ2-1|NA
TGTGCCAGCAGTTTTTCGGGTTCTTACAATGAGCAGTTCTTC
CASSFSGSYNEQFF
>NA|TRBV28|TRBJ1-1|NA
TGTGCCAGCAGTTTGCGGGGCAGTGCAGCTTTCTTT
CASSLRGSAAFF
>TRBD2|TRBV9|TRBJ2-7|NA
TGTGCCAGCAGCGTAGGCGGGAGGGCCGATTACGAGCAGTACTTC
CASSVGGRADYEQYF
>NA|TRBV19|TRBJ2-7|NA
TGTGCCAGTAGTTCACAGGGATATGGCTACGAGCAGTACTTC
CASSSQGYGYEQYF
>TRBD1|TRBV7-7|TRBJ2-7|NA
TGTGCCAGCAGCTTCGGGACAGGGCATTTCTACGAGCAGTACTTC
CASSFGTGHFYEQYF
>TRBD2|TRBV7-8|TRBJ2-2|NA
TGTGCCAGCAGCTTAGGGGCGCCTAGCGGGATTTTGGCGGACACCGGGGAGCTGTTTTTT
CASSLGAPSGILADTGELFF
>TRBD2|TRBV18|TRBJ2-5|NA
TGTGCCAGCTCAAGGACTAGCGGGGGGGCCGGAAGGGAGACCCAGTACTTC
CASSRTSGGAGRETQYF
>TRBD2|TRBV14|TRBJ2-3|NA
TGTGCCAGCAGCCAAGACGGACTAGCGGGGGTCTGGAGTACGCAGTATTTT
CASSQDGLAGVWSTQYF
>NA|TRBV7-9|TRBJ1-3|NA
TGTGCCAGCAGCTTAGCGCGGGGGACTGGAAACACCATATATTTT
CASSLARGTGNTIYF
>NA|TRBV5-8|TRBJ1-5|NA
TGTGCCAGCAGCTTGTTCAGACAGGGCAATCAGCCCCAGCATTTT
CASSLFRQGNQPQHF
>NA|TRBV28|TRBJ2-7|NA
TGTGCCAGCAGTGCCGCCCATACTAGCTCCTACGAGCAGTACTTC
CASSAAHTSSYEQYF
>NA|TRBV27|TRBJ2-7|NA
TGTGCCAGCAGTTTAAGGGAGGGGGGCCCCCTCGAGCAGTACTTC
CASSLREGGPLEQYF
>NA|TRBV5-8|TRBJ1-4|few
TGTGCCAGCAGCTCTGTCCTTAATGAAAAACTGTTTTTT
CASSSVLNEKLFF
>TRBD2|TRBV11-2|TRBJ2-1|NA
TGTGCCAGCAGCTTAGACTGGGACGTTAGCGGGGGGCTATCCTACAATGAGCAGTTCTTC
CASSLDWDVSGGLSYNEQFF
>TRBD1|TRBV19|TRBJ2-1|few
TGTGCCAGTTCCGGGACAGGGGAGAGAAATGAGCAGTTCTTC
CASSGTGERNEQFF
>TRBD1|TRBV6-1|TRBJ2-1|NA
TGTGCCAGCGCTAGGCGGACAGGGGGCTACAATGAGCAGTTCTTC
CASARRTGGYNEQFF
>NA|TRBV5-1|TRBJ2-6|NA
TGCGCCAGCAGCTTAGAACAAATCTCTGGGGCCAACGTCCTGACTTTC
CASSLEQISGANVLTF
>NA|TRBV27|TRBJ2-2|NA
TGTGCCAGCAGTTTGACCCCCCGGACAGCGAACACCGGGGAGCTGTTTTTT
CASSLTPRTANTGELFF
>NA|TRBV6-4|TRBJ2-3|NA
TGTGCCAGCAGCCTCCGCCTTGAGGCCACAGATACGCAGTATTTT
CASSLRLEATDTQYF
>NA|TRBV25-1|TRBJ2-1|few
TGTGCCAGCAGTGAAGCCTTTGGGACTTCCTACAATGAGCAGTTCTTC
CASSEAFGTSYNEQFF
>TRBD1|TRBV10-3|TRBJ1-1|NA
TGTGCCGTCCGGACAGGGACGGTAAACACTGAAGCTTTCTTT
CAVRTGTVNTEAFF
>NA|TRBV19|TRBJ1-1|NA
TGTGCCAGTAGCAGGGAGGGTAGTGAAGCTTTCTTT
CASSREGSEAFF
>TRBD2|TRBV5-1|TRBJ2-5|NA
TGCGCCAGCAGCTTTGGCGGGCTAGCGGGAGGGGAGACCCAGTACTTC
CASSFGGLAGGETQYF
>TRBD1|TRBV27|TRBJ1-4|NA
TGTGCCAGCAGGGGGACAGCGAATGAAAAACTGTTTTTT
CASRGTANEKLFF
>TRBD1|TRBV5-1|TRBJ1-1|NA
TGCGCCAGCAGCTATAAATGGGACAGGGGATCGGACACTGAAGATTTCTTT
CASSYKWDRGSDTEDFF
>NA|TRBV27|TRBJ2-1|once
TGTGCCAGCAGTTACTCGTACAATGAGCAGTTCTTC
CASSYSYNEQFF
>NA|TRBV27|TRBJ1-1|few
TGTGCCAGCAGTTCCTTCAGGAACACTGAAGCTTTCTTT
CASSSFRNTEAFF
>TRBD2|TRBV6-1|TRBJ2-1|NA
TGTGCCAGCTCTGGCCAGCGGGGAGGAAATGAGCAGTTCTTC
CASSGQRGGNEQFF
>NA|TRBV11-2|TRBJ1-1|NA
TGTGCCAGCAACACTTTGTCCGGGGGACGGAACACTGAAGCTTTCTTT
CASNTLSGGRNTEAFF
>NA|TRBV6-6|TRBJ2-5|NA
TGTGCCAGCAGTTCCTCGGCAGGGGCCGCTGAAGAGACCCAGTACTTC
CASSSSAGAAEETQYF
>NA|TRBV28|TRBJ1-2|NA
TGTGCCGTCAAGGGGCAGGGTGAACCGTCTCGGTATGGCTACACCTTC
CAVKGQGEPSRYGYTF
>NA|TRBV2|TRBJ1-5|NA
TGTGCCAGCAGTCGGGGAGGGGATCAGCCCCAGCATTTT
CASSRGGDQPQHF
>NA|TRBV7-9|TRBJ1-1|NA
TGTGCCAGCAGTAGAGGGGGGGGCGGCACTGAAGCTTTCTTT
CASSRGGGGTEAFF
>NA|TRBV7-9|TRBJ1-1|NA
TGTGCCAGCAGACGACATGAAACTGAAGCTTTCTTT
CASRRHETEAFF
>NA|TRBV9|TRBJ1-1|NA
TGTGCCAGCAGCGTAACGCCGGGAGAGAACACTGAAGCTTTCTTT
CASSVTPGENTEAFF
>NA|TRBV7-9|TRBJ2-7|NA
TGTGCCAGCAGCTCCCTTATGAGGGCCGGGTACGAGCAGTACTTC
CASSSLMRAGYEQYF
>TRBD2|TRBV19|TRBJ2-1|NA
TGTGCCAGTAGTATAACGGGAGGGGAAAATGAGCAGTTCTTC
CASSITGGENEQFF
>TRBD1|TRBV7-2|TRBJ1-1|few
TGTGCCAGCAGCTTCCCCAGCGGAGGGGGCAACACTGAAGCTTTCTTT
CASSFPSGGGNTEAFF